The 20 T cell receptor beta chains listed next were all sequenced from one sample in a study of blood T cell repertoires in COVID-19. The data were produced by immunoSEQ multiplex PCR, yet TCRdb's version contains in-frame clones alone and is incomplete. The table includes about 55,000 clones, 65% to 90% detected once. Sequenced material: peripheral blood. The receptors here all came from a human donor in a cohort sampled during active COVID-19.

The chain joins TRBV5-1 to TRBJ1-1; 8 bases line up with TRBD1. CDR1 and CDR2 from the germline V gene are SGHRS and YFSETQ. The V segment lost 4 bases and the J segment 4 bases; nucleotides outside the gene matches: 6. The CDR3 sequence is 14 residues long. CDR3 nucleotides: TGCGCCAGCAGCCAAACAGGGGGGACCACTGAAGCTTTCTTT. It yields the protein CASSQTGGTTEAFF. The variable domain in full, with the rest retrieved from reference TRBV5-1 and TRBJ1-1, is KAGVTQTPRYLIKTRGQQVTLSCSPISGHRSVSWYQQTPGQGLQFLFEYFSETQRNKGNFPGRFSGRQFSNSRSEMNVSTLELGDSALYLCASSQTGGTTEAFFGQGTRLTVV.

The genes are TRBV2 and TRBJ2-1, with TRBD2 matching 16 bases. Germline values: CDR1 SNHLY, CDR2 FYNNEI. J gave up 8 bases and V 6 bases, and 13 bases lay outside the gene matches. This CDR3 has 18 amino acids. Here the CDR3 reads CASRDGTSGRAGMDEQFF. The CDR3 coding sequence is TGTGCCAGCAGAGACGGGACTAGCGGGAGGGCCGGTATGGATGAGCAGTTCTTC.

This chain links TRBV28 with TRBJ2-7; no clear D. Trimming pared 3 bases from V and 4 bases from J, leaving 7 bases between. The CDR3 consists of 12 residues. Germline CDR1 is MDHEN and CDR2 is SYDVKM. The CDR3 DNA follows: TGTGCCAGCAGTTTTGGCCGATACGAGCAGTACTTC. As protein: CASSFGRYEQYF. Full variable domain (remainder filled in from reference TRBV28 and TRBJ2-7): DVKVTQSSRYLVKRTGEKVFLECVQDMDHENMFWYRQDPGLGLRLIYFSYDVKMKEKGDIPEGYSVSREKKERFSLILESASTNQTSMYLCASSFGRYEQYFGPGTRLTVT.

The chain uses TRBV6-1 and TRBJ2-4; D may be TRBD1 (6 bases). V was pared by 0 bases and J by 8 bases, with 20 bases between. Germline V gives CDR1 MNHNS, CDR2 SASEGT. The length of the CDR3 is 17 residues. The CDR3 here is CASSEASDGPGVDIQYF. Written as DNA, the CDR3 is TGTGCCAGCAGTGAAGCGAGTGACGGCCCAGGGGTAGACATTCAGTACTTC.

The V gene is TRBV5-1, the J gene TRBJ2-2; D is possibly TRBD1 (6 bases). Germline assignment: CDR1 SGHRS and CDR2 YFSETQ. The germline V and J ends were trimmed by 9 bases and 2 bases, with 14 bases remaining between them. The CDR3 has 14 residues. The CDR3 coding sequence is TGCGCCACCCAAACGGGACACAACACCGGGGAGCTGTTTTTT. Translation: CATQTGHNTGELFF.

The chain links TRBV10-3 to TRBJ1-6, with 7 nucleotides matching TRBD1. V lost 2 bases to trimming and J lost 10 bases; unmatched junction nucleotides: 5. The CDR3 has 14 amino acids. The germline V gene encodes CDR1 ENHRY and CDR2 SYGVKD. The CDR3 DNA reads as TGTGCCATCAGTGAGACAGGGGCAGGGTCACCCCTCCACTTT. As protein: CAISETGAGSPLHF.

This sequence joins TRBV20-1 and TRBJ1-1, with D hard to call. This CDR3 comprises 15 residues. V lost 3 bases to trimming and J lost 4 bases, with 18 bases between them. Looked up from germline, CDR1 is DFQATT and CDR2 is SNEGSKA (reference sequence). DNA of the CDR3: TGCAGTGCTAGTTTCGGGATAGGATTTTCCACTGAAGCTTTCTTT. As protein: CSASFGIGFSTEAFF.

This chain joins TRBV30 and TRBJ2-1; maybe TRBD1 (6 bases). Germline CDR1 reads GTSNPN; CDR2 reads SVGIG (reference sequence). Trimming cost V 0 bases and J 2 bases, with 11 bases left between them. The length of the CDR3 is 15 residues. The CDR3 reads CAWSVQGPPYNEQFF. Written as DNA, the CDR3 is TGTGCCTGGAGTGTACAGGGCCCCCCCTACAATGAGCAGTTCTTC.

The rearrangement links TRBV29-1 to TRBJ2-3; 7 bases line up with TRBD2. CDR1 is SQVTM, CDR2 ANQGSEA, per germline. The CDR3 length is 14 residues. J was trimmed by 0 bases and V by 7 bases; bases with no gene match: 7. The CDR3 sequence: CSARGGFSTDTQYF. The CDR3 coding sequence is TGCAGCGCCCGGGGAGGGTTTAGCACAGATACGCAGTATTTT.

This clone came up once. V usage is TRBV6-5 and J usage is TRBJ1-1, with D possibly TRBD1 on 6 matching bases. Trimming shortened V by 6 bases and J by 0 bases, and 14 bases separated the two germline ends. CDR1 is MNHEY and CDR2 is SVGAGI in the germline V gene. CDR3 length: 15 residues. The CDR3 DNA reads TGTGCCAGCAGCCCCCCGGACAGAGTGAACACTGAAGCTTTCTTT. This translates into CASSPPDRVNTEAFF.

This clone turned up a few times. The rearrangement links TRBV6-5 to TRBJ2-5, with 9 bases matching TRBD2. With 3 bases clipped from V and 2 bases from J, the junction kept 4 bases outside the gene matches. The CDR3 covers 15 residues. Germline V gene sequence: CDR1 MNHEY, CDR2 SVGAGI. The CDR3 sequence is CASSYSGSGQETQYF. CDR3 bases: TGTGCCAGCAGTTATAGCGGGAGCGGGCAAGAGACCCAGTACTTC.

A remark on this clone: One junction end does not reproduce the germline sequence, and a read error may be involved. The V gene is TRBV7-7, the J gene TRBJ2-1, with 8 bases lining up with TRBD2. CDR1 is SSHAT, CDR2 FNYEAQ, per germline (reference sequence). The CDR3 is made up of 15 amino acids. The DNA of the CDR3 is TGTGCTAGCAGCTCGGGGTTTAGCGGGATAAGGGAGCAGTTCTTC. It codes for CASSSGFSGIREQFF. Complete variable domain (other parts from reference TRBV7-7 and TRBJ2-1): GAGVSQSPRYKVTKRGQDVTLRCDPISSHATLYWYQQALGQGPEFLTYFNYEAQPDKSGLPSDRFSAERPEGSISTLTIQRTEQRDSAMYRCASSSGFSGIREQFFGPGTRLTVL.

J is TRBJ2-7 and V is TRBV2, with TRBD1 matching 7 bases. Germline loops: CDR1 SNHLY, CDR2 FYNNEI. The ends lost 4 bases at V and 3 bases at J; junction bases unmatched: 0. The CDR3 has 12 residues. CDR3 nucleotides: TGTGCCAGCAGTGGGACAGGCTACGAGCAGTACTTC. Protein sequence: CASSGTGYEQYF.

The rearrangement links TRBV7-9 to TRBJ1-1; 9 nucleotides agree with TRBD1. This CDR3 has 16 residues. CDR1 is SEHNR and CDR2 is FQNEAQ in the germline V gene (reference sequence). V lost 6 bases, J lost 7 bases, and 15 bases stayed unmatched. The chain's CDR3 is CASRPAGTGGEGEAFF. In DNA form, the CDR3 reads TGTGCCAGCAGACCCGCGGGAACAGGGGGCGAAGGTGAAGCTTTCTTT.

J is TRBJ2-7 and V is TRBV5-1; D uncertain. Trimming took off 0 bases at V and 3 bases at J, with 13 bases between the two ends. The CDR3 totals 15 residues. Germline V CDR1 and CDR2: SGHRS, YFSETQ. The CDR3 coding sequence is TGCGCCAGCAGCTTGGGGCCGCCGCCGAACTACGAGCAGTACTTC. This translates into CASSLGPPPNYEQYF. Complete variable domain (other parts from reference TRBV5-1 and TRBJ2-7): KAGVTQTPRYLIKTRGQQVTLSCSPISGHRSVSWYQQTPGQGLQFLFEYFSETQRNKGNFPGRFSGRQFSNSRSEMNVSTLELGDSALYLCASSLGPPPNYEQYFGPGTRLTVT.

The rearrangement joins TRBV3-1 (or the pseudogene TRBV3-2) to TRBJ2-7, with 16 positions matching TRBD2. V lost 6 bases, J lost 5 bases, and 7 bases stayed unmatched. The CDR3 loop spans 16 amino acids. Germline CDR1 LGHDT, CDR2 YNNKEL (reference sequence). As DNA, the CDR3 is TGTGCCAGCAGGAAGGGACTAGCGGGAGGGCCCCACGAGCAGTACTTC. Translation gives CASRKGLAGGPHEQYF.

The chain is built from TRBV14 and TRBJ2-2; 8 nucleotides line up with TRBD1. The CDR3 length is 17 residues. V gave up 3 bases and J gave up 4 bases; unmatched junction bases: 10. CDR1 is SGHDN, CDR2 FVKESK, per germline. The CDR3 sequence is CASSQLLPGQGTGELFF. The CDR3 DNA follows: TGTGCCAGCAGCCAGTTATTACCCGGACAGGGCACCGGGGAGCTGTTTTTT.

The gene calls are TRBV18 and TRBJ2-7; D gene unclear. CDR3 length: 14 amino acids. Germline V gene lookup returns CDR1 KGHSH and CDR2 LQKENI. V lost 4 bases, J lost 0 bases, and 10 bases lay in between. CDR3 region: CASSRGPNSYEQYF. CDR3 nucleotides: TGTGCCAGCTCACGCGGTCCAAACTCCTACGAGCAGTACTTC. The whole variable domain, remainder taken from reference TRBV18 and TRBJ2-7, is NAGVMQNPRHLVRRRGQEARLRCSPMKGHSHVYWYRQLPEEGLKFMVYLQKENIIDESGMPKERFSAEFPKEGPSILRIQQVVRGDSAAYFCASSRGPNSYEQYFGPGTRLTVT.

The CDR3 bases are TGTGCCAGTAGTGATTTGGGGGGATGGTACGAGCAGTACTTC. This gives the protein CASSDLGGWYEQYF. The rearrangement links TRBV19 to TRBJ2-7; tentatively, D is TRBD2 (6 bases). This CDR3 is built from 14 residues. Trimming removed 5 bases from V and 4 bases from J, with 15 bases in between. Germline V gives CDR1 LNHDA, CDR2 SQIVND (reference sequence).

J is TRBJ2-3 and V is TRBV4-3, with 10 nucleotides matching TRBD1. CDR1 LGHNA and CDR2 YSLEER come from the germline V gene. This CDR3 region has 18 residues. V gave up 5 bases and J gave up 3 bases; unmatched junction bases: 14. The CDR3 loop is CASSNRDRGQWGTDTQYF. The CDR3 DNA reads as TGCGCCAGCAGCAACCGGGACAGGGGACAATGGGGAACAGATACGCAGTATTTT.